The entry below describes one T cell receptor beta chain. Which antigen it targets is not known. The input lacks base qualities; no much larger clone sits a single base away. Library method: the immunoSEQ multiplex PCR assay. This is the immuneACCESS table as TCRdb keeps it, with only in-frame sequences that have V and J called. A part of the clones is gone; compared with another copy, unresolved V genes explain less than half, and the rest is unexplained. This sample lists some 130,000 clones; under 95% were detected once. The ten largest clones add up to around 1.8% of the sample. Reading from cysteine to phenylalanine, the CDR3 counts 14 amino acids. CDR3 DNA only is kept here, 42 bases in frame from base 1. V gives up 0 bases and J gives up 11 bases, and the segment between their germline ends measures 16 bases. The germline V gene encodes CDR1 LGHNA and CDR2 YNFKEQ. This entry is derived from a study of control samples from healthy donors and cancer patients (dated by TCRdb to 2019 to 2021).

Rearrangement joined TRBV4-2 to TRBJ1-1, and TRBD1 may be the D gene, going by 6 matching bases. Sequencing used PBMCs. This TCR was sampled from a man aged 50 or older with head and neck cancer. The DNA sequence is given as TGTGCCAGCAGCCAAGATATTGGAGGGGGGGACGCTTTCTTT. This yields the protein CASSQDIGGGDAFF.